The clone carrying this T cell receptor (beta chain) has more than one count but fewer than ten. Its antigen is currently unknown. The data were obtained in a study of T-cell reconstitution after alpha-beta-depleted transplantation in children. Study-wide findings and caveats: For some patients, TCRbeta diversity was high at day 60 because of recipient T cells and thymic progenitors that survived. About two months after transplant, alpha-beta T cells reportedly came from several hundred expanded graft clones. T-cell counts and diversity were attributed mostly to newly produced T cells one year after transplant.

TCRbeta library preparation incorporated unique molecular identifiers. TCRdb processed the PCR reads anew with MiXCR; each CDR3 protein has one entry. The sample includes about 980,000 distinct CDR3 sequences, about 30% of them seen just once. CDR3 length: 15 residues. V was trimmed by 1 base and J by 2 bases, leaving 12 bases between them. The V gene's germline CDR1 is MGHRA and CDR2 YSYEKL. The source was PBMCs, mostly from graft donor cells, collected 360 days after TCRalphabeta/CD19-depleted stem cell transplant. The genes are TRBV4-1 and TRBJ2-7, with D possibly TRBD2 on 7 matching bases. The sequence was obtained from a boy younger than two who had a stem cell transplant for SCID, so the T cells may come from the graft donor. The CDR3 DNA reads TGCGCCAGCAGCCAAGGTGGGGGGGCAGCCTACGAGCAGTACTTC. Translated: CASSQGGGAAYEQYF.